This T cell receptor (beta chain) was observed in a study of blood T cell repertoires in COVID-19. Study overall: From T cells, B-cell-depleted T cells, or PBMCs came the material, which was cDNA or gDNA.

CDR1 is KGHDR, CDR2 SFDVKD, per germline. V was clipped by 3 bases and J by 0 bases; unmatched bases: 16. CDR3 length: 21 amino acids. Only in-frame clones appear in the TCRdb table, and some are missing; sequencing was by immunoSEQ multiplex PCR. Here the sample spans over 35,000 clones, roughly 80% being singletons. Sequencing used peripheral blood. This sequence joins TRBV24-1 and TRBJ2-1; 10 bases align to TRBD1. The TCR comes from a human donor with acute or convalescent COVID-19. The donor label of this sample is uncertain. The CDR3 region is CATSDINDRGRTNFSYNEQFF. The CDR3 DNA reads as TGTGCCACCAGTGATATTAATGACAGGGGGCGGACTAACTTCTCCTACAATGAGCAGTTCTTC.